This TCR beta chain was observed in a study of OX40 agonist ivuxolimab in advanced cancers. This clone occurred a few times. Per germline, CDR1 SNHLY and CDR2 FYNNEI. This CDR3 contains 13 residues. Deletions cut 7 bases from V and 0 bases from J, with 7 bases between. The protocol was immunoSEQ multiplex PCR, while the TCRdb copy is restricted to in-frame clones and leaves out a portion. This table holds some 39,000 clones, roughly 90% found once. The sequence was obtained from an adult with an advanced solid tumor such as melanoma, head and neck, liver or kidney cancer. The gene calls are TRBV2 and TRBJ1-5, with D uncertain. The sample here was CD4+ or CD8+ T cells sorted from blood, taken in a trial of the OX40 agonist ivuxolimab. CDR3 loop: CASKGDSNQPQHF. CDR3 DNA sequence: TGTGCCAGCAAAGGTGATAGCAATCAGCCCCAGCATTTT.